This TCR beta chain was obtained from a study of shared clonotypes between healthy human individuals. Overall study findings and caveats: Clonotype sharing among the donors was expected to vary with sequencing depth. In contrast to clonotypes shared by all four donors, non-shared clonotypes had lower generation probabilities.

At a deep level, the assay was run. The data were produced by immunoSEQ multiplex PCR, yet TCRdb's version contains in-frame clones alone and is incomplete. This table has around 1.6 million clones, 95% to 99% appearing once. The germline CDR1 and CDR2 sequences are ENHRY and SYGVKD. The V and J ends lost 5 bases and 5 bases, in that order; junction bases with no gene match: 9. The CDR3 totals 15 residues. About this clone itself: Its specificity is unknown.

The source is a young man in good health. The sample was naive CD4+ T cells sorted from blood. Noted subset: CD45RA+ positively selected. The chain uses TRBV10-3 and TRBJ2-7; 10 nucleotides match TRBD1. DNA for the CDR3: TGTGCCATCAGTATTCCCCGGGACAGGGGCCACGAGCAGTACTTC. Amino acid sequence: CAISIPRDRGHEQYF.